The 15 T cell receptor beta chains given below trace back to one sample, sequenced in a study of T cells in Graves' hyperthyroidism and ophthalmopathy. Researchers took RNA transcripts and amplified the TCR beta CDR3 regions from them. During a first-round RT-PCR of the TCR CDR3, the HTBI primer set was used. TCRdb called the multiplex PCR reads again in MiXCR, with one record for every CDR3 protein. The data hold a few hundred thousand distinct CDR3 sequences, with about half observed a single time. Source material: peripheral blood or thyroid tissue (not recorded which). These receptor sequences come from a young woman with Graves' hyperthyroidism.

J is TRBJ2-7 and V is TRBV2; D gene ambiguous. The CDR3 spans 14 residues. Germline V gene sequence: CDR1 SNHLY, CDR2 FYNNEI. V was cut by 4 bases and J by 7 bases, with 17 bases left in between. CDR3 nucleotide sequence: TGTGCCAGCAGTGCACCTGCTGGGTCCTTTGAGCAGTACTTC. This encodes CASSAPAGSFEQYF.

This clonotype was found many times. V is TRBV20-1 and J is TRBJ1-2; 8 bases line up with TRBD1. J gave up 6 bases and V 4 bases, and 16 bases lay outside the gene matches. The germline V gene has CDR1 DFQATT and CDR2 SNEGSKA (reference sequence). This CDR3 is built from 16 residues. The CDR3 protein is CSAKVPRGRGHDGYTF. The CDR3 DNA is TGCAGTGCTAAAGTTCCCCGAGGCAGGGGGCATGATGGCTACACCTTC.

The chain links TRBV19 to TRBJ2-5; maybe TRBD2 (6 bases). V gave up 5 bases and J gave up 5 bases, with 15 bases separating them. In germline, CDR1 is LNHDA, CDR2 SQIVND (reference sequence). The CDR3 has 14 amino acids. DNA of the CDR3: TGTGCCAGTAGTGATCCGGGAGTCTCCGAGACCCAGTACTTC. Amino acids: CASSDPGVSETQYF.

This clonotype was observed a few times. This rearrangement joins TRBV30 to TRBJ1-2; 10 bases agree with TRBD1. The J segment lost 6 bases and the V segment lost 6 bases, leaving 7 bases of the junction unmatched. Germline CDR1 GTSNPN, CDR2 SVGIG (reference sequence). The CDR3 contains 13 residues. In nucleotides, the CDR3 is TGTGCCTGCCCGGACAGGGGGTATAATGGCTACACCTTC. This sequence encodes CACPDRGYNGYTF. The entire variable domain, with the rest obtained from reference TRBV30 and TRBJ1-2, is as follows: SQTIHQWPATLVQPVGSPLSLECTVEGTSNPNLYWYRQAAGRGLQLLFYSVGIGQISSEVPQNLSASRPQDRQFILSSKKLLLSDSGFYLCACPDRGYNGYTFGSGTRLTVV.

This chain uses TRBV29-1 with TRBJ1-2, with D perhaps matching TRBD1 (6 bases). V was cut by 8 bases and J by 7 bases, with 17 bases left in between. Germline V gene data show CDR1 as SQVTM and CDR2 as ANQGSEA. This CDR3 spans 12 amino acids. The chain's CDR3 is CSSLAGASGYTF. CDR3 sequence (DNA): TGCAGCAGTTTAGCAGGGGCGAGTGGCTACACCTTC.

The V gene is TRBV6-6, the J gene TRBJ2-7; no clear D. V gave up 6 bases and J gave up 3 bases, with 9 bases separating them. In germline, CDR1 is MNHNY, CDR2 SVGAGI (reference sequence). There are 12 residues in the CDR3. The CDR3 nucleotides are TGTGCCAGCAGAATCAGAGGCTACGAGCAGTACTTC. It translates to CASRIRGYEQYF.

The chain has TRBV2 and TRBJ1-2, with 7 bases lining up with TRBD1. The CDR3 contains 15 residues. From germline, CDR1 is SNHLY and CDR2 FYNNEI. The V and J ends lost 4 bases and 1 base, in that order; junction bases with no gene match: 6. The CDR3, as DNA: TGTGCCAGCAGTGGCCAGACAGGGCTTAACTATGGCTACACCTTC. It encodes CASSGQTGLNYGYTF. The variable domain in full, with the rest retrieved from reference TRBV2 and TRBJ1-2, is EPEVTQTPSHQVTQMGQEVILRCVPISNHLYFYWYRQILGQKVEFLVSFYNNEISEKSEIFDDQFSVERPDGSNFTLKIRSTKLEDSAMYFCASSGQTGLNYGYTFGSGTRLTVV.

This clonotype was detected ten times or more. This chain connects TRBV28 to TRBJ2-2, with D unclear. Germline V gene data show CDR1 as MDHEN and CDR2 as SYDVKM. The V end was cut by 4 bases, the J end by 4 bases, with 7 bases between. The CDR3 sequence is 13 residues long. The CDR3 is CASSYGRTGELFF. As DNA, the CDR3 is TGTGCCAGCAGTTACGGACGCACCGGGGAGCTGTTTTTT.

At least ten counts were recorded for this clonotype. J is TRBJ1-2 and V is TRBV20-1; D gene ambiguous. V dropped 5 bases and J dropped 12 bases, with 13 bases sitting between them. CDR1 DFQATT and CDR2 SNEGSKA come from the germline V gene (reference sequence). The CDR3 loop spans 10 amino acids. The CDR3 reads CSASSLGDTF. The CDR3 DNA reads TGCAGTGCTTCCAGCCTTGGGGACACCTTC.

J is TRBJ1-5 and V is TRBV2; 9 bases are a match to TRBD1. This CDR3 has 13 amino acids. Germline CDR1 reads SNHLY; CDR2 reads FYNNEI. Losses at the gene ends were 4 bases for V and 6 bases for J; bases not matched to a gene: 1. CDR3 protein: CASSGQGVQPQHF. The CDR3 bases are TGTGCCAGCAGTGGACAGGGGGTTCAGCCCCAGCATTTT.

The rearrangement uses TRBV5-5 and TRBJ1-1; 7 positions match TRBD1. The CDR3 loop spans 16 amino acids. Germline values: CDR1 SGHKS, CDR2 YYEKEE (reference sequence). Losses at the gene ends were 0 bases for V and 1 base for J; bases not matched to a gene: 6. CDR3 in DNA: TGTGCCAGCAGCTTGGAACCGGGACAGACGAACACTGAAGCTTTCTTT. This translates into CASSLEPGQTNTEAFF.

On this clonotype: No conserved phenylalanine or tryptophan ends this CDR3, so it is likely a read error. No DNA is shown, since the ends of the CDR3 on it are uncertain; the CDR3 is the one TCRdb lists. The chain is built from TRBV7-2 and TRBJ2-6; TRBD2 is the table's D call, not checked against the DNA. The CDR3 length equals 10 residues, ends included. Germline CDR1 reads SGHTA; CDR2 reads FQGNSA. CDR3 residues: CASSLSGLAG.

Ten or more counts support this clonotype. V and J are TRBV12-3 or TRBV12-4 and TRBJ1-3; D remains unclear. This CDR3 contains 15 residues. V gave up 1 base and J gave up 2 bases, with 9 bases separating them. This chain's CDR3 is CASSLGQLTGNTIYF. The DNA for the CDR3 is TGTGCCAGCAGTTTAGGGCAATTAACTGGAAACACCATATATTTT.

Regarding this clonotype: This clone may be a read error of a much larger clone one base away. The rearrangement links TRBV11-2 to TRBJ2-7; D might be TRBD2 (6 bases). Trimming shortened V by 6 bases and J by 7 bases, and 22 bases separated the two germline ends. Germline-derived CDR1 and CDR2 are SGHAT and FQNNGV. This CDR3 region has 15 residues. In nucleotides, the CDR3 is TGTGCCAGCAGTGGGTTGGGGCAGGAGGGGAATGAGCAGTACTTC. It encodes CASSGLGQEGNEQYF. Combining the CDR3 with reference TRBV11-2 and TRBJ2-7 gives the whole variable domain EAGVAQSPRYKIIEKRQSVAFWCNPISGHATLYWYQQILGQGPKLLIQFQNNGVVDDSQLPKDRFSAERLKGVDSTLKIQPAKLEDSAVYLCASSGLGQEGNEQYFGPGTRLTVT.

In this sample, this clonotype turned up once. A much larger clone differs from this one at a single base, so this may be a read error. V gene TRBV7-9 combines with J gene TRBJ2-7; D assignment may be TRBD1 or TRBD2 (5 bases each). Germline V gives CDR1 SEHNR, CDR2 FQNEAQ (reference sequence). V lost 2 bases and J 2 bases, leaving 13 bases between the germline ends. The CDR3 has 15 residues. The CDR3: CASSLTAVGAYEQYF. The CDR3 DNA sequence: TGTGCCAGCAGCTTAACAGCGGTAGGGGCCTACGAGCAGTACTTC.